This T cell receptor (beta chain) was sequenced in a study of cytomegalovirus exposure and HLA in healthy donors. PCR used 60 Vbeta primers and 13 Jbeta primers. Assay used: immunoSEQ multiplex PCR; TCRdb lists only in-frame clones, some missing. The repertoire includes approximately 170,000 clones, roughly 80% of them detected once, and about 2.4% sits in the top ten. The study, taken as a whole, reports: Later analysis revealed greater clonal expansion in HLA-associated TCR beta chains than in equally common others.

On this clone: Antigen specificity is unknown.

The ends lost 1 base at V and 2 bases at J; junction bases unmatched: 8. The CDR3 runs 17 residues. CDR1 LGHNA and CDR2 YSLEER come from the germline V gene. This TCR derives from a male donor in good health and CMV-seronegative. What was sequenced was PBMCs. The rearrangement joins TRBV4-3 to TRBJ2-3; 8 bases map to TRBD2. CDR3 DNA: TGCGCCAGCAGCCAAGGGGATAGCGGGGAATCCACAGATACGCAGTATTTT. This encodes CASSQGDSGESTDTQYF.